This TCR beta chain appears in the sequencing data of a study of T cell responses to AZD1222 COVID-19 vaccine. Concerning this clone itself: Its antigen remains unknown.

Assay: immunoSEQ multiplex PCR; the TCRdb copy retains only in-frame clones and omits some. The sample records tens of thousands of clones, approximately 89% being singletons. V lost 1 base and J 6 bases, leaving 11 bases between the germline ends. The CDR3 runs to 14 residues. Germline loops: CDR1 LGHNT, CDR2 FRNRAP. General study findings and limits: Seropositive AZD1222 recipients at baseline numbered only 5 or 6.

This sequence was found in an adult who received the AZD1222 COVID-19 vaccine. The chain joins TRBV12-5 to TRBJ2-3; no reliable D call. Sequenced material: peripheral blood, taken 28 days after the second AZD1222 dose. The CDR3 DNA is TGTGCTAGTGGTTTGGAGCTAGTTCTTGATACGCAGTATTTT. Translated, it gives CASGLELVLDTQYF.